This T cell receptor (beta chain) stems from a study of cytomegalovirus exposure and HLA in healthy donors. Looking at the study overall: A later analysis reported the 120 validation repertoires used the same platform as the approximately 670 first-cohort repertoires.

Sequenced by immunoSEQ multiplex PCR; TCRdb stores in-frame clones only, minus some. The sample has about 180,000 clones, 85% seen once. Worth noting for this clone: The target antigen is unknown.

Whole-study findings and limits: The CMV antigen specificity of a few CMV-associated chains was confirmed through in vitro analysis. Among TCR sequences, most were rare, though some public TCRs appeared in many donors. A list of 164 TCR beta chains associated with cytomegalovirus was given.

This clonotype was obtained from a man between 18 and 35 years old in good health and CMV-seropositive. The sample taken for sequencing was PBMCs.

CDR3 protein: CASNTSSGGPQETQYF. CDR3 DNA: TGTGCCAGCAATACAAGTAGCGGGGGGCCCCAAGAGACCCAGTACTTC. V gene TRBV2 combines with J gene TRBJ2-5; TRBD2 agrees at 10 bases. This CDR3 comprises 16 residues. The germline V gene has CDR1 SNHLY and CDR2 FYNNEI. J lost 1 base, V lost 7 bases, and 9 bases had no gene match.